This T cell receptor beta chain was recovered during a study of blood T cell repertoires in COVID-19. Across the whole study: Italy, Spain and the United States were the sources of the convalescent and acute COVID-19 samples. The cDNA or gDNA used as material had been derived from T cells, B-cell-depleted T cells, or PBMCs.

Assay: immunoSEQ multiplex PCR; the TCRdb copy retains only in-frame clones and omits some. Among around 130,000 clones listed, roughly nine tenths were seen once. Followed longitudinally, the Seattle patients had been enrolled during active infection. In germline, CDR1 is MNHNS, CDR2 SASEGT. The CDR3 is 16 amino acids. V gave up 1 base and J gave up 5 bases; unmatched junction bases: 8. The chain employs TRBV6-1 and TRBJ1-1, with 9 positions matching TRBD1. Specimen: peripheral blood. The receptor was isolated from a human donor with COVID-19, enrolled during active disease. The donor label of this sample is uncertain. The CDR3 DNA reads TGTGCCAGCAGTGAAGGGGAGACAGGGGGAAGGACTGAAGCTTTCTTT. It codes for CASSEGETGGRTEAFF.